The 4 T cell receptor beta chains given below trace back to one sample, sequenced in a study of T cell responses to AZD1222 COVID-19 vaccine. Method: immunoSEQ multiplex PCR; TCRdb's copy keeps in-frame clones and lacks some. The sample lists around 130,000 clones, approximately 86% occurring once. Sequencing was performed on peripheral blood, taken 28 days after the second AZD1222 dose. These TCRs come from an adult who received the AZD1222 COVID-19 vaccine.

The V and J genes are TRBV11-2 and TRBJ2-7; D is undetermined. Germline V gene sequence: CDR1 SGHAT, CDR2 FQNNGV. V shed 1 base and J shed 7 bases, with 8 bases lying between them. The CDR3 length is 12 residues. As DNA, the CDR3 is TGTGCCAGCAGCTTAGGTTTAGGAGAGCAGTACTTC. It is translated as CASSLGLGEQYF.

V is TRBV2 and J is TRBJ1-2; D call uncertain. V was shortened by 1 base and J by 2 bases, with 8 bases between the two germline ends. The CDR3 sequence is 14 residues long. Germline assignment: CDR1 SNHLY and CDR2 FYNNEI. The CDR3 DNA sequence: TGTGCCAGCAGTGAAGGGACTGTAAACTATGGCTACACCTTC. This gives the protein CASSEGTVNYGYTF.

In this sample, this clone turned up a few times. The chain carries TRBV9 and TRBJ1-2, with 7 bases identical to TRBD1. CDR1 and CDR2 from the germline V gene are SGDLS and YYNGEE. This CDR3 comprises 14 residues. J gave up 2 bases and V 5 bases, and 6 bases lay outside the gene matches. As DNA, the CDR3 is TGTGCCAGCAGGTCAGGGGGGCGGAACTATGGCTACACCTTC. Its protein product is CASRSGGRNYGYTF.

J is TRBJ2-5 and V is TRBV19, with 7 bases lining up with TRBD1. The ends lost 5 bases at V and 0 bases at J; junction bases unmatched: 3. The germline CDR1 and CDR2 sequences are LNHDA and SQIVND (reference sequence). CDR3 length equals 14 residues. CDR3 region: CASSVGQHQETQYF. CDR3 in DNA: TGTGCCAGTAGTGTGGGACAGCACCAAGAGACCCAGTACTTC. Looking up the rest from reference TRBV19 and TRBJ2-5 gives the full variable domain: DGGITQSPKYLFRKEGQNVTLSCEQNLNHDAMYWYRQDPGQGLRLIYYSQIVNDFQKGDIAEGYSVSREKKESFPLTVTSAQKNPTAFYLCASSVGQHQETQYFGPGTRLLVL.